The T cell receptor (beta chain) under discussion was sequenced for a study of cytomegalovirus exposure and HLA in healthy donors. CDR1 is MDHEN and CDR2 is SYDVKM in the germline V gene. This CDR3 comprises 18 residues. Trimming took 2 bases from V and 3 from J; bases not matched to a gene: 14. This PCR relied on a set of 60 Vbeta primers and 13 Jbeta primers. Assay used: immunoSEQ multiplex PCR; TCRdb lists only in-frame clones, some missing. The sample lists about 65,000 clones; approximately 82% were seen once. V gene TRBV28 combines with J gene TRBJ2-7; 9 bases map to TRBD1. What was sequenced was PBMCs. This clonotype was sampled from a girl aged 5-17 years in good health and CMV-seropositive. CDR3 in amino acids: CASSLRDREKGAGYEQYF. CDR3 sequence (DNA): TGTGCCAGCAGTTTAAGGGACAGGGAGAAGGGGGCGGGCTACGAGCAGTACTTC.